The present T cell receptor beta chain was sequenced within a study of CD8 T cells in ankylosing spondylitis (dated 2017 in TCRdb). Regarding the study in general: T cell receptor beta repertoires were profiled in healthy donors and ankylosing spondylitis patients so that disease-linked TCR variants could be found. The full study cohort comprised around 25 ankylosing spondylitis patients and 110 or so healthy donors. Samples of peripheral blood were taken, and for ankylosing spondylitis patients, synovial fluid was collected as well. Results and caveats for the whole study, not just this receptor: A CD8+ phenotype was shown by the disease-linked clones, which were found at relatively low frequencies in peripheral blood. Some motif variants were previously reported in synovial fluid and blood of reactive arthritis patients, suggesting common disease-initiation mechanisms. According to the report, matched synovial fluid samples from ankylosing spondylitis patients were significantly enriched for the disease-linked clones. A TCR beta motif made up of 7 to 9 highly homologous amino acid variants appeared to be characteristic of blood from ankylosing spondylitis patients.

TCRdb records Illumina HiSeq 2500 as the sequencer. Quantitative 5'-RACE with molecular barcodes was used to prepare TCR beta libraries. The original pipeline was this. A new computational method based on a probabilistic model of VDJ rearrangement was used to identify disease-linked TCR variants. Using fastp trimming at Q25 and MiXCR clonotype assembly, TCRdb reanalyzed the public sequencing data and kept in-frame beta chains. Records with the same CDR3 protein are collapsed into one entry carrying the most frequent genes and DNA. TCRdb assigned the V and J calls; the authors' analysis was not used. The sample yields some 220,000 distinct CDR3 sequences; approximately 7.3% were counted once. Approximately 14% of the sample goes to the ten largest clones. This clonotype was detected many times. Its antigen is currently not known. No much larger clone is present one base from it, and per-base qualities are unavailable.

V lost 0 bases and J lost 6 bases; the stretch between them is 13 bases long. The CDR3 numbers 14 residues from cysteine through phenylalanine. Of all the DNA, just the CDR3 is kept, 42 bases in frame from base 1. The germline V gene sets CDR1 to SGDLS and CDR2 to YYNGEE. Here the chain combines TRBV9 and TRBJ2-7; a tentative D match to TRBD1 spans 5 bases. The sequenced material came from blood, either unsorted or a sorted T cell fraction (not recorded which). The TCR was taken from a male donor with ankylosing spondylitis. The nucleotide sequence is TGTGCCAGCAGCGTAGGGTTGGGGCTGGGCGAGCAGTACTTC. This yields the protein CASSVGLGLGEQYF.